This TCR beta chain was recovered during a study of blood T cell repertoires in COVID-19. Sequencing used immunoSEQ multiplex PCR; TCRdb keeps in-frame clones, though not all of them. The sample includes about 140,000 clones, nearly 90% of them seen just once. This CDR3 spans 15 amino acids. The V and J ends lost 1 base and 2 bases respectively, with 9 bases between them. Germline V gene data show CDR1 as SGHAT and CDR2 as FQDESV (reference sequence). The source of this sequence is a man aged 70-80 years with acute or convalescent COVID-19. The genes are TRBV11-1 and TRBJ2-1, with a possible D match to TRBD1 (5 bases). Input material: peripheral blood. The CDR3: CASSLDQGTYNEQFF. CDR3 in DNA: TGTGCCAGCAGCTTAGATCAGGGTACCTACAATGAGCAGTTCTTC.